The sample holds many counts of the clone carrying this T cell receptor beta chain. Antigen: not known. From germline, CDR1 is SEHNR and CDR2 FQNEAQ (reference sequence). This CDR3 contains 13 residues. The germline V and J ends were trimmed by 4 bases and 2 bases, with 8 bases remaining between them. This sample was taken from a study of T cell repertoires in cytomegalovirus infection. Overall study: CMV infection and matching HLA type were both indicated by public TCR beta signatures.

Findings and caveats of the study: CMV-specific TCR beta clonotypes restricted by HLA-C dominated the ex vivo response. Based on cumulative public TCR beta family frequency, carriers of CMV plus the relevant HLA were identified.

TCRdb reprocessed the reads with MiXCR, giving one entry per CDR3 protein. The sample records some 600,000 distinct CDR3 sequences, around 24% being singletons. Sequencing was performed on CD8+ T cells from PBMCs. The source of this sequence is a human donor in good health (CMV status not recorded). Some clones in this sample may be carry-over from other donors' samples. This rearrangement joins TRBV7-9 to TRBJ2-5; D remains ambiguous. The CDR3 nucleotides read TGTGCCAGCAGCTGGGTGGATCAAGAGACCCAGTACTTC. This encodes CASSWVDQETQYF. Full variable domain (remainder filled in from reference TRBV7-9 and TRBJ2-5): DTGVSQNPRHKITKRGQNVTFRCDPISEHNRLYWYRQTLGQGPEFLTYFQNEAQLEKSRLLSDRFSAERPKGSFSTLEIQRTEQGDSAMYLCASSWVDQETQYFGPGTRLLVL.